This T cell receptor beta chain emerged from a study of regulatory T cells in long-lasting Graves disease. For the study at large: Antithyroid drug intake by newly diagnosed Graves' patients had lasted under 3 months.

Noted time point: newly diagnosed GD, antithyroid drugs for less than 3 months. The authors made the TCR library using RNA they extracted from PBMCs. This clonotype was seen at least ten times. Germline V lookup: CDR1 GTSNPN, CDR2 SVGIG (reference sequence). CDR3 length: 13 amino acids. J lost 5 bases, V lost 5 bases, and 8 bases had no gene match. Construction of TCR beta libraries relied on iRepertoire HTBI primers and on Arm-PCR targeting CDR3 regions. MiXCR, run by TCRdb on the multiplex PCR reads, gives a single entry per CDR3 protein. The sample has some 400,000 distinct CDR3 sequences; 15% are singletons. A further study also used this sample, focusing on T cells in Graves' hyperthyroidism and ophthalmopathy. That paper notes: Over 18 months, lack of ophthalmopathy progression marked Graves' hyperthyroidism as stable. Not enrolled were patients with uncontrolled infection, other autoimmune disease, pregnancy or lactation. In simple terms, a model built on 13 V-J features told ophthalmopathy apart from stable hyperthyroidism.

The J gene is TRBJ1-1, the V gene TRBV30, with 7 positions matching TRBD1. This clonotype was obtained from a young woman with Graves disease. The specimen comprised peripheral blood mononuclear cells (PBMCs), sampled at new diagnosis, from a patient treated with antithyroid drugs. CDR3 in amino acids: CAWDYGTATEAFF. Here the CDR3 DNA reads TGTGCCTGGGACTACGGGACAGCGACTGAAGCTTTCTTT.